A single T cell receptor (beta chain) is shown here with its context. Its antigen is unidentified. The data derive from a study of shared clonotypes between healthy human individuals. Clones were read by immunoSEQ multiplex PCR, and TCRdb kept only the in-frame ones, dropping some. The sample shows around 940,000 clones, 76% of them seen only once. Regarding the study as a whole: Blood was the sole source, and tissue repertoires probably differ.

This CDR3 comprises 16 residues. Germline V gene data show CDR1 as SGHRS and CDR2 as YFSETQ. Trimming took 0 bases from V and 0 from J, leaving 10 bases between them. The J gene is TRBJ1-5, the V gene TRBV5-1; possibly TRBD1 for D (6 bases). Specimen: memory CD4+ T cells sorted from blood. Subset indicated: CD45RA-negative fraction. The sequence derives from a man aged 18 to 29 in good health. The CDR3 nucleotides read TGCGCCAGCAGCTTGGACGGACAGACTAGCAATCAGCCCCAGCATTTT. Residues: CASSLDGQTSNQPQHF.